The T cell receptor (beta chain) under discussion was sequenced for a study of technical replicates of blood from a few donors. This CDR3 is built from 14 residues. Germline loops: CDR1 MNHEY, CDR2 SMNVEV (reference sequence). Deletions cut 5 bases from V and 2 bases from J, with 12 bases between. Method: immunoSEQ multiplex PCR; TCRdb's copy keeps in-frame clones and lacks some. The table includes some 79,000 clones, roughly 92% detected once. Specimen: T cells isolated from PBMCs. The origin of this receptor is a human donor in good health. The V call is TRBV27, the J call TRBJ1-2, with unresolved D. This CDR3 reads CASSTNQENYGYTF. The CDR3 DNA is TGTGCCAGCAGTACGAATCAGGAAAACTATGGCTACACCTTC.